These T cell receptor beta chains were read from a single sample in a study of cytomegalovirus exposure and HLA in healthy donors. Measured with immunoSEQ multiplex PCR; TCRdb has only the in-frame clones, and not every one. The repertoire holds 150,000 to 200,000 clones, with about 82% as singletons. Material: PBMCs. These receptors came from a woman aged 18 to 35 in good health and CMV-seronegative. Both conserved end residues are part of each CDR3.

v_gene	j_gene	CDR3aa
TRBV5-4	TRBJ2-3	CASSLSGVSDTQYF
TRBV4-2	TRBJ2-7	CASSQGLFYEQYF
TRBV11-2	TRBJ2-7	CASSSWTSGPYEQYF
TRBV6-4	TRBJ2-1	CASSDGRTNEQFF
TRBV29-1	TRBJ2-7	CSVSMGQAGEQYF
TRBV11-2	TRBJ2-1	CASSLVSLVRQGEYNEQFF
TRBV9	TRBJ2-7	CASSRGGTGVYEQYF
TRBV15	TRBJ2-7	CATSISYEQYF
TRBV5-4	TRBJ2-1	CASTQAGERSGEFF
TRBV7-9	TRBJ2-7	CASSPYPTGDSSYEQYF
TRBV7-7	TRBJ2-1	CASSPSRLALNEQFF